This entry is about one T cell receptor beta chain. The same CDR3 is also encoded by other DNA sequences in this sample. During active infection, Seattle patients enrolled and were then monitored through disease. Assay: immunoSEQ multiplex PCR; the TCRdb copy retains only in-frame clones and omits some. The table has about 390,000 clones, approximately 89% seen once. The sample is drawn from a study of blood T cell repertoires in COVID-19. Study-wide context: Samples taken during acute and convalescent COVID-19 were collected in the United States, Italy and Spain.

The sequencing sample was made of peripheral blood. This sequence was found in a woman aged 55-69 years with COVID-19, enrolled during active disease.

This CDR3 reads CASSLGAYEQYF. The DNA of the CDR3 is TGCGCCAGCAGCTTGGGGGCGTACGAGCAGTACTTC. V is TRBV5-1 and J is TRBJ2-7; D unclear. CDR1 SGHRS and CDR2 YFSETQ come from the germline V gene. Deletions cut 0 bases from V and 4 bases from J, with 5 bases between. The CDR3 runs 12 residues.